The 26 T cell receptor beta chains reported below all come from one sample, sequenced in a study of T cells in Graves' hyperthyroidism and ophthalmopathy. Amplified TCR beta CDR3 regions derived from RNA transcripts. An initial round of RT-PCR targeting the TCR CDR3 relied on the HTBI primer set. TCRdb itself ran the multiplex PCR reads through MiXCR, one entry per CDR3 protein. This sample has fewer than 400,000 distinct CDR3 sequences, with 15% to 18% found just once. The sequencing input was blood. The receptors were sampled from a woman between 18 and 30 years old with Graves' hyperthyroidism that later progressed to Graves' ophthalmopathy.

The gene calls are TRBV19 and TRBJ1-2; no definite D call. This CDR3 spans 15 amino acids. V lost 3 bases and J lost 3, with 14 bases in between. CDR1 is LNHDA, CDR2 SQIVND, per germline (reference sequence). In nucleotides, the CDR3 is TGTGCCAGTAGTATGGCCCGGGTTGGAGACTATGGCTACACCTTC. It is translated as CASSMARVGDYGYTF.

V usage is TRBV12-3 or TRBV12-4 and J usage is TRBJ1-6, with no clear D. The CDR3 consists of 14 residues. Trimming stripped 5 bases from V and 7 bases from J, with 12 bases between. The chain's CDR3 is CASSPGPLNSPLHF. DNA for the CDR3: TGTGCCAGCAGTCCAGGCCCCCTGAATTCACCCCTCCACTTT.

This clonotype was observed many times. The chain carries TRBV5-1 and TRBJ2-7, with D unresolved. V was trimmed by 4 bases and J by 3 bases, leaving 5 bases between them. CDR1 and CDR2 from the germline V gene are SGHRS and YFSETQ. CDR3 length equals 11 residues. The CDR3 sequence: CASSNYYEQYF. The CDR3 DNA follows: TGCGCCAGCAGCAACTACTACGAGCAGTACTTC.

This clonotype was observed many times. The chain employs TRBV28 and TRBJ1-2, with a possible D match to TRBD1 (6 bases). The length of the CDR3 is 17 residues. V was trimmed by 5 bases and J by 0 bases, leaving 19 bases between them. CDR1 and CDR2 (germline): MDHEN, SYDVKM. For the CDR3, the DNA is TGTGCCAGCAGTACCCGGGACACTCTCATAGCTAACTATGGCTACACCTTC. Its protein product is CASSTRDTLIANYGYTF.

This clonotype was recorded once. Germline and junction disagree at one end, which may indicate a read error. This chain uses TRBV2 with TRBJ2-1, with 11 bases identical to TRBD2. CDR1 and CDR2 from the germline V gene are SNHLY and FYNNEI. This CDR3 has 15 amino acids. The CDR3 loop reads CASSSGLAGINEQSF. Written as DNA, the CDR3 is TGTGCCAGCAGTTCCGGACTAGCGGGCATCAATGAGCAGTCCTTC.

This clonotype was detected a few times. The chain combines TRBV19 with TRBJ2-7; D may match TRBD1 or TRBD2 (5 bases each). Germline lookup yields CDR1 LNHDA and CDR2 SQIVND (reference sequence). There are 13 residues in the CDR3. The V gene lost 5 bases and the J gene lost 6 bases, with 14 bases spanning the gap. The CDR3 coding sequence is TGTGCCAGTAGTGTGGGACCGGCGGGCGAGCAGTACTTC. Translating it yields CASSVGPAGEQYF.

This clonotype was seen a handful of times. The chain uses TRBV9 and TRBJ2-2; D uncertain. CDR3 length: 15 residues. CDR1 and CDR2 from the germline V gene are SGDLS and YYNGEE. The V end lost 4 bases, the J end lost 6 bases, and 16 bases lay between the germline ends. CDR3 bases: TGTGCCAGCAGCCCCCCGGGTAGCCAGTCCGGGGAGCTGTTTTTT. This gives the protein CASSPPGSQSGELFF.

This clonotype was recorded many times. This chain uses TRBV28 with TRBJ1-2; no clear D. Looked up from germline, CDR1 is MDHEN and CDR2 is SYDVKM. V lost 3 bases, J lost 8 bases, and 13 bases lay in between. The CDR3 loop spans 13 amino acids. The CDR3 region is CASSFRGRGGYTF. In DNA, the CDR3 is TGTGCCAGCAGTTTCCGCGGGCGCGGCGGCTACACCTTC.

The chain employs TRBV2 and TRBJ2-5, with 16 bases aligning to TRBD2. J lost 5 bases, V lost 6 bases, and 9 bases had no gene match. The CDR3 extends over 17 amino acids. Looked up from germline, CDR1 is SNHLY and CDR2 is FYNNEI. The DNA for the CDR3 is TGTGCCAGCAGCGCAGGGACTAGCGGGAGGGCCGCGGAGACCCAGTACTTC. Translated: CASSAGTSGRAAETQYF.

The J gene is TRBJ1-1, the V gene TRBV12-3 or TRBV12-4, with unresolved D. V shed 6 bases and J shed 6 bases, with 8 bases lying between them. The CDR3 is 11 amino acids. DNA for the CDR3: TGTGCCAGCAGCTTAAACTCTGAAGCTTTCTTT. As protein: CASSLNSEAFF.

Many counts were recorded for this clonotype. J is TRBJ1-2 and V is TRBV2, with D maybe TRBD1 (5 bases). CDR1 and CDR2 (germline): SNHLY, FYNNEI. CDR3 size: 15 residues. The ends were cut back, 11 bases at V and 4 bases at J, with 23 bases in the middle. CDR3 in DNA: TGTGCCGTATACTCTGAGGCAGGGCGTCGCTATGGCTACACCTTC. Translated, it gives CAVYSEAGRRYGYTF.

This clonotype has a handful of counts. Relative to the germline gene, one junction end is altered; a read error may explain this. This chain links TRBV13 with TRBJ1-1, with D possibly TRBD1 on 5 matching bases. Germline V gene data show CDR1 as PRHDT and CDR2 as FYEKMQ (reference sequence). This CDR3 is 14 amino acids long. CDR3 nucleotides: TGTACCAGCAGCCAACGGGCAGGGTCCACTGAAGCTTTCTTT. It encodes CTSSQRAGSTEAFF.

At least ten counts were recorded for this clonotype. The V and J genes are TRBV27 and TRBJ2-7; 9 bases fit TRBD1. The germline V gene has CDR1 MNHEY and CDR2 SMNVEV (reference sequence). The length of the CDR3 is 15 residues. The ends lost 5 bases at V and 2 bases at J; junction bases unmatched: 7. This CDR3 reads CASSRVGQGPYEQYF. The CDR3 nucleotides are TGTGCCAGCAGTAGGGTGGGACAGGGCCCCTACGAGCAGTACTTC.

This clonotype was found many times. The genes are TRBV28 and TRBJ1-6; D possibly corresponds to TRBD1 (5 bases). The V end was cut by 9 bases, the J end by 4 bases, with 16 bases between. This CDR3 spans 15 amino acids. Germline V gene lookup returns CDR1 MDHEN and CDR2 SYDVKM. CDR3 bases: TGTGCCAGTTTGGGACCAGGAGGATATAATTCACCCCTCCACTTT. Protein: CASLGPGGYNSPLHF. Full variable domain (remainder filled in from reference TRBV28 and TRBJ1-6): DVKVTQSSRYLVKRTGEKVFLECVQDMDHENMFWYRQDPGLGLRLIYFSYDVKMKEKGDIPEGYSVSREKKERFSLILESASTNQTSMYLCASLGPGGYNSPLHFGNGTRLTVT.

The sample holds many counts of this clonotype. DNA of the CDR3: TGTGCCAGCAGCCGTTCTGGCTCCCTGGGCACAGATACGCAGTATTTT. It encodes CASSRSGSLGTDTQYF. V usage is TRBV11-2 and J usage is TRBJ2-3; D gene ambiguous. Germline V CDR1 and CDR2: SGHAT, FQNNGV. The CDR3 runs 16 residues. The V gene lost 5 bases and the J gene lost 1 base, with 16 bases spanning the gap.

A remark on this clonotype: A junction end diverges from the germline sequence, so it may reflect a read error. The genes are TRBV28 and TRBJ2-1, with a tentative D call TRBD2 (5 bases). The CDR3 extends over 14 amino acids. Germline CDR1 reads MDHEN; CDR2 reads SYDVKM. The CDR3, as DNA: TGTGCCAGCAGGTCCTCCGGACTGCGGAGCGAGCAGCTCTTC. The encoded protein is CASRSSGLRSEQLF.

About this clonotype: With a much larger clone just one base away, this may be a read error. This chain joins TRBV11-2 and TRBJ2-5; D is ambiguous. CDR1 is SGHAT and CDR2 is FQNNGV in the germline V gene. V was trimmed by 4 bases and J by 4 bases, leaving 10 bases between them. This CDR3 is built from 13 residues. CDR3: CASSSERLETQYF. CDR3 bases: TGTGCCAGCAGCTCAGAGCGATTAGAGACCCAGTACTTC.

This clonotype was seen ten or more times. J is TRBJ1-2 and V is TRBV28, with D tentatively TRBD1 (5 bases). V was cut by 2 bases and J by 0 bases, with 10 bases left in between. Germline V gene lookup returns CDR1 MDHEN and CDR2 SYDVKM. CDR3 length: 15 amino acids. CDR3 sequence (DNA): TGTGCCAGCAGTTTACCAGGACAAGCTAACTATGGCTACACCTTC. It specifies CASSLPGQANYGYTF.

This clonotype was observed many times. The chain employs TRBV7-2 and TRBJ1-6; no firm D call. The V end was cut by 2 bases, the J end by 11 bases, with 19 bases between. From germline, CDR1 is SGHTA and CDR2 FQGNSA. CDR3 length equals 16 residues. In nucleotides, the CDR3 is TGTGCCAGCAGCTTACAGTCCGCCGGCATGAGGACACCCCTCCACTTT. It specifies CASSLQSAGMRTPLHF.

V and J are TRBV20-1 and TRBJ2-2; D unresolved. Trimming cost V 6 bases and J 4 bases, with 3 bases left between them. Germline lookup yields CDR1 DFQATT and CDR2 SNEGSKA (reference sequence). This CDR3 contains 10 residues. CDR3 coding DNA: TGCAGTGCCACCACCGGGGAGCTGTTTTTT. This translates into CSATTGELFF.

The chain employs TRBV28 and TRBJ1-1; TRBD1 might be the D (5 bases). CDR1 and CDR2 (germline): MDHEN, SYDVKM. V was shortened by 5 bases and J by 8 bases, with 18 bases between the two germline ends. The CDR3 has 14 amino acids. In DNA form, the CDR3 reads TGTGCCAGCAGTACCCTCCGGGGCCCTGGAGAAGCTTTCTTT. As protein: CASSTLRGPGEAFF.

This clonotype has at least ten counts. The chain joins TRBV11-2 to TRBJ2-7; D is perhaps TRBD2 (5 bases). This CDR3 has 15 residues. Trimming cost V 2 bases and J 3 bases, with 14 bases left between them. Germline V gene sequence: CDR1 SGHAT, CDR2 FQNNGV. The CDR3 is CASSLTQRTVYEQYF. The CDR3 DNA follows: TGTGCCAGCAGCTTAACCCAGCGGACTGTCTACGAGCAGTACTTC.

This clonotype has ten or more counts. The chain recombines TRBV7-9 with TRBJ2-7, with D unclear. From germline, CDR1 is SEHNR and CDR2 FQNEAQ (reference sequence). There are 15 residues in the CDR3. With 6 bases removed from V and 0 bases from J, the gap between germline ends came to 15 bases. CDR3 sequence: CASRSGSGSSYEQYF. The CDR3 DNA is TGTGCCAGCAGGTCTGGCAGTGGCAGCTCCTACGAGCAGTACTTC.

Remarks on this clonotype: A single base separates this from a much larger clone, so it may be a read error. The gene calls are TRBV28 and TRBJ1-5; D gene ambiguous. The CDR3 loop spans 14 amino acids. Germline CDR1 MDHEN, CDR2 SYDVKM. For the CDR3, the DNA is TGTGTCAGCAGTTTCGGCGATAGCAATCAGCCCCAGCATTTT. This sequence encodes CVSSFGDSNQPQHF.

CDR3 in DNA: TGTGCCACCAGTACATTAGTATTGGAGGACAGGGAGTGCACAGATACGCAGTATTTT. Translation: CATSTLVLEDRECTDTQYF. This chain connects TRBV15 to TRBJ2-3, with 8 positions matching TRBD1. This CDR3 comprises 19 residues. The germline V gene has CDR1 LNHNV and CDR2 YYDKDF (reference sequence). After removal of 6 bases from V and 1 base from J, the junction contained 18 bases not matched to a gene.

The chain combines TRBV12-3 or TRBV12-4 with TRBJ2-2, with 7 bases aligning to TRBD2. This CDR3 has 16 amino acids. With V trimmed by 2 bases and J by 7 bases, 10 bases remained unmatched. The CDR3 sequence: CASSLPASGRGGELFF. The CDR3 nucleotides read TGTGCCAGCAGTTTACCGGCTAGCGGAAGGGGCGGGGAGCTGTTTTTT.